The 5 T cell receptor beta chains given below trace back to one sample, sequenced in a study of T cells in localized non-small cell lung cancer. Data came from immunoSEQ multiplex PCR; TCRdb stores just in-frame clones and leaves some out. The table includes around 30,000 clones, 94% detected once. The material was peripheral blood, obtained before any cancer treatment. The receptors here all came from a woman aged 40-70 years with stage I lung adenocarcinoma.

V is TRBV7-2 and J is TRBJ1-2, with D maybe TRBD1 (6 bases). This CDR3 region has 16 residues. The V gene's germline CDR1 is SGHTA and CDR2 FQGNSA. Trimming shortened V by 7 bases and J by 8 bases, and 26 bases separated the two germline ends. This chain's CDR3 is CASTTNRVGALGGYTF. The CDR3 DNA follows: TGTGCCAGCACCACGAACCGGGTGGGGGCCCTGGGGGGCTACACCTTC.

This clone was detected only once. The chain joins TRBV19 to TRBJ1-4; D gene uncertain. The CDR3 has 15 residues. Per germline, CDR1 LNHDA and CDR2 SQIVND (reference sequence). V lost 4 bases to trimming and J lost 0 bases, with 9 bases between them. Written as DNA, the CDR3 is TGTGCCAGTAGTAGCCAGCACGCAACTAATGAAAAACTGTTTTTT. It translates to CASSSQHATNEKLFF.

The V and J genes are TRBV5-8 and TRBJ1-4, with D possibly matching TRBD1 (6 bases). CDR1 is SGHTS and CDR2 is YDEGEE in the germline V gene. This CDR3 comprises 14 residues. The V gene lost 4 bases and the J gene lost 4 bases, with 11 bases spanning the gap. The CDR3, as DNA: TGTGCCAGCAGCCTCGGACAGATTAATGAAAAACTGTTTTTT. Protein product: CASSLGQINEKLFF.

Written as DNA, the CDR3 is TGTGCCAGCAGCTTAGGGCTACTAGAGACCCAGTACTTC. Protein product: CASSLGLLETQYF. The chain has TRBV7-2 and TRBJ2-5, with D unresolved. This CDR3 comprises 13 residues. Trimming left V 1 base short and J 4 bases short, with 7 bases between. Per germline, CDR1 SGHTA and CDR2 FQGNSA.

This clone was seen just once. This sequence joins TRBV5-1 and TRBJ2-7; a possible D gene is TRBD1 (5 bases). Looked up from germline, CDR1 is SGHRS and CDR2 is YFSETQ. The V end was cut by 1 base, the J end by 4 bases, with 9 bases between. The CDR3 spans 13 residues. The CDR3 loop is CASSLNRQYEQYF. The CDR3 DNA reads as TGCGCCAGCAGCTTGAACAGGCAATACGAGCAGTACTTC.